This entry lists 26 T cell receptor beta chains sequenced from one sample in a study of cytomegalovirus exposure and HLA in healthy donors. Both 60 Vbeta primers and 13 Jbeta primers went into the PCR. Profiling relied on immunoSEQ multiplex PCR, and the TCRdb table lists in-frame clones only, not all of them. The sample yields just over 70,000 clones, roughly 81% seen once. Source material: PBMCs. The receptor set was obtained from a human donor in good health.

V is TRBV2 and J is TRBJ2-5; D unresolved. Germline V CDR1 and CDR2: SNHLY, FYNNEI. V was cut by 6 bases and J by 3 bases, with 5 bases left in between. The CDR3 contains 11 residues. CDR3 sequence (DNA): TGTGCCAGCAGCATCAAAGAGACCCAGTACTTC. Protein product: CASSIKETQYF.

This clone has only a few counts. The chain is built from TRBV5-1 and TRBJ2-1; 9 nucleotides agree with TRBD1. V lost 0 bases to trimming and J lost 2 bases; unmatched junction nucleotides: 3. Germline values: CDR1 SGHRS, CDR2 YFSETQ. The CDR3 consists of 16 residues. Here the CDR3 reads CASSLVWTGAYNEQFF. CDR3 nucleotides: TGCGCCAGCAGCTTGGTCTGGACAGGGGCCTACAATGAGCAGTTCTTC.

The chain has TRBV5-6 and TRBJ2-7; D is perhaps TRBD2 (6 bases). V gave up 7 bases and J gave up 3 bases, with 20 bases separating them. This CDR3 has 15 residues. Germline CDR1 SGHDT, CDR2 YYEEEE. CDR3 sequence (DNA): TGTGCCAGCGGACCCCTCTCGGGAGCCTACTACGAGCAGTACTTC. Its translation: CASGPLSGAYYEQYF.

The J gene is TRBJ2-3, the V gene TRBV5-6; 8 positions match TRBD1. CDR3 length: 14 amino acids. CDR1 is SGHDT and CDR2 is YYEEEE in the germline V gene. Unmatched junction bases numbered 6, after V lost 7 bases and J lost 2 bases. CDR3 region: CASAQGAYTDTQYF. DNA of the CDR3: TGTGCCAGCGCCCAGGGGGCTTACACAGATACGCAGTATTTT.

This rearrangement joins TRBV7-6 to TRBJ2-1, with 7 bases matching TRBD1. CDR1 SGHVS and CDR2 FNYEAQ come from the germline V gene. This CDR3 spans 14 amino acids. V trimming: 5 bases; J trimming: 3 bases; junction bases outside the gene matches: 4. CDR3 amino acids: CASSQGQNYNEQFF. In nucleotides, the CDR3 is TGTGCCAGCAGCCAGGGACAGAACTACAATGAGCAGTTCTTC.

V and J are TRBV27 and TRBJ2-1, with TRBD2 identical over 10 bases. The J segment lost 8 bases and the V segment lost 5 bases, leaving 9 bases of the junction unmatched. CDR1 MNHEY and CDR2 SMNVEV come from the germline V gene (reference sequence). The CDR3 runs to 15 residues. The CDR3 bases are TGTGCCAGCAGTGTGACTAGCGGGCCACCTCATGAGCAGTTCTTC. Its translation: CASSVTSGPPHEQFF.

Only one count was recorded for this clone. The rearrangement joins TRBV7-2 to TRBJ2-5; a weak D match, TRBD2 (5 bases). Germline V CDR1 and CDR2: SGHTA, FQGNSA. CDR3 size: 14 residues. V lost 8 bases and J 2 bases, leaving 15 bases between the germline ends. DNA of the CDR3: TGTGCCAGCCGAGGGCATGCCGGACAAGAGACCCAGTACTTC. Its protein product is CASRGHAGQETQYF. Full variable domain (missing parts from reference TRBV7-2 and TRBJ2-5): GAGVSQSPSNKVTEKGKDVELRCDPISGHTALYWYRQSLGQGLEFLIYFQGNSAPDKSGLPSDRFSAERTGGSVSTLTIQRTQQEDSAVYLCASRGHAGQETQYFGPGTRLLVL.

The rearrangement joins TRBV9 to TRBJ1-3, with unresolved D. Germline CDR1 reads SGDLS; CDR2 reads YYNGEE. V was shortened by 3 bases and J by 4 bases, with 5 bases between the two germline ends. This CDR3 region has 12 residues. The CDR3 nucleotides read TGTGCCAGCAGCGCGACAGGAAACACCATATATTTT. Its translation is CASSATGNTIYF.

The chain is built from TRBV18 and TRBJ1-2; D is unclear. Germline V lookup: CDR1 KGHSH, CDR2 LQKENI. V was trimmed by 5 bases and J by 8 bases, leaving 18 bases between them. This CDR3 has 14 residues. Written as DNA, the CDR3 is TGTGCCAGCTCAAGCGAATCTCGGTCCCCGGGCTACACCTTC. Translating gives CASSSESRSPGYTF.

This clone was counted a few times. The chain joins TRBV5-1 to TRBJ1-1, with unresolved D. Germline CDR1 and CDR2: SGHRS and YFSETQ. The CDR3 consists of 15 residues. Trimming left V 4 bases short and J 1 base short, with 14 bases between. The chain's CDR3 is CASSPRPNQNTEAFF. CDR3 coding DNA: TGCGCCAGCAGCCCTAGGCCGAATCAGAACACTGAAGCTTTCTTT. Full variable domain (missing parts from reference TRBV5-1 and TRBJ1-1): KAGVTQTPRYLIKTRGQQVTLSCSPISGHRSVSWYQQTPGQGLQFLFEYFSETQRNKGNFPGRFSGRQFSNSRSEMNVSTLELGDSALYLCASSPRPNQNTEAFFGQGTRLTVV.

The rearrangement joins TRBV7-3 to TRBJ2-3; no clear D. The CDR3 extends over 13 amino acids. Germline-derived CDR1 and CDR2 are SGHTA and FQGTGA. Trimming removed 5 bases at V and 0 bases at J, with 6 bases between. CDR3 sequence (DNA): TGTGCCAGCAGCGCTACTAGCACAGATACGCAGTATTTT. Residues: CASSATSTDTQYF.

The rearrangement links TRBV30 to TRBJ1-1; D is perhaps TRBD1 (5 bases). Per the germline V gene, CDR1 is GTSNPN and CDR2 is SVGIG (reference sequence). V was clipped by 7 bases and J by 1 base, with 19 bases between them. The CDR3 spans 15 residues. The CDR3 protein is CASTRKGQGNTEAFF. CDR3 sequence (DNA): TGTGCCTCGACAAGAAAGGGGCAGGGGAACACTGAAGCTTTCTTT.

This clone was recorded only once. The CDR3 coding sequence is TGTGCCAGCACCCAGGGTTTCGGAAACACCATATATTTT. Amino acids: CASTQGFGNTIYF. This chain joins TRBV6-6 and TRBJ1-3; tentative D call: TRBD1 (5 bases). Per germline, CDR1 MNHNY and CDR2 SVGAGI (reference sequence). V lost 7 bases, J lost 4 bases, and 11 bases lay in between. CDR3 length: 13 amino acids.

The CDR3 loop is CASSSNSGPYGYTF. The CDR3 coding sequence is TGTGCCAGCAGCTCCAACAGCGGACCCTATGGCTACACCTTC. The gene calls are TRBV11-2 and TRBJ1-2; no reliable D call. The V end lost 4 bases, the J end lost 4 bases, and 13 bases lay between the germline ends. Germline assignment: CDR1 SGHAT and CDR2 FQNNGV. This CDR3 has 14 residues. Variable domain in full (rest from reference TRBV11-2 and TRBJ1-2): EAGVAQSPRYKIIEKRQSVAFWCNPISGHATLYWYQQILGQGPKLLIQFQNNGVVDDSQLPKDRFSAERLKGVDSTLKIQPAKLEDSAVYLCASSSNSGPYGYTFGSGTRLTVV.

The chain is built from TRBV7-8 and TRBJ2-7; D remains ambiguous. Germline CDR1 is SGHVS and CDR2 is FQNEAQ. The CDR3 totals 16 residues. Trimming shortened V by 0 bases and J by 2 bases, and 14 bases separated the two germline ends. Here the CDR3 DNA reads TGTGCCAGCAGCTTAGCGGGTGGCGGAACCCCCTACGAGCAGTACTTC. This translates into CASSLAGGGTPYEQYF.

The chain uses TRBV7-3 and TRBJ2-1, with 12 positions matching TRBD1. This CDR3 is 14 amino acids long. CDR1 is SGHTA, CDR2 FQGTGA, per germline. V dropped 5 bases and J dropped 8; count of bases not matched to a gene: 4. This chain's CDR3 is CASSRDRGLDEQFF. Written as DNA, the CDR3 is TGTGCCAGCAGCCGGGACAGGGGGCTCGATGAGCAGTTCTTC.

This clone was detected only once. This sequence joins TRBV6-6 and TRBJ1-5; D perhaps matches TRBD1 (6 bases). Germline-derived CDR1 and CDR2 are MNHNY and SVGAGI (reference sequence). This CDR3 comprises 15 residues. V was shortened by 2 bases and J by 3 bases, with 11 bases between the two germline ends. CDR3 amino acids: CASSYRQDSNQPQHF. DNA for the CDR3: TGTGCCAGCAGTTACAGACAGGACTCCAATCAGCCCCAGCATTTT.

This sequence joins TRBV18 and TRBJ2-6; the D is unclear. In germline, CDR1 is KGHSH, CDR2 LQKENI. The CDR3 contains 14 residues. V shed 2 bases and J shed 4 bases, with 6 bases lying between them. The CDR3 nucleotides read TGTGCCAGCTCACCAACTGCGGGGGCCAACGTCCTGACTTTC. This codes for CASSPTAGANVLTF. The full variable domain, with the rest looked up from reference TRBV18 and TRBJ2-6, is NAGVMQNPRHLVRRRGQEARLRCSPMKGHSHVYWYRQLPEEGLKFMVYLQKENIIDESGMPKERFSAEFPKEGPSILRIQQVVRGDSAAYFCASSPTAGANVLTFGAGSRLTVL.

The CDR3 DNA follows: TGCGCCAGCAGCCCGGAGATGGCGGGAGTGGGGGGGGAGCAGTACTTC. Its protein is CASSPEMAGVGGEQYF. This chain joins TRBV5-1 and TRBJ2-7; 7 nucleotides align to TRBD2. The germline V gene has CDR1 SGHRS and CDR2 YFSETQ. This CDR3 has 16 amino acids. The V gene end was trimmed by 4 bases and the J gene end by 7 bases; junction bases not matched to a gene: 17.

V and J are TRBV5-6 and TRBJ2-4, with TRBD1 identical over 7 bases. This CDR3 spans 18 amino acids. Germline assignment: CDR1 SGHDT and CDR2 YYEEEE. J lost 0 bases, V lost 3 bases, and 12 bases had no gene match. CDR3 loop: CASSSERGLTEAKNIQYF. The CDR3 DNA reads TGTGCCAGCAGCTCGGAGAGGGGGCTGACAGAAGCCAAAAACATTCAGTACTTC.

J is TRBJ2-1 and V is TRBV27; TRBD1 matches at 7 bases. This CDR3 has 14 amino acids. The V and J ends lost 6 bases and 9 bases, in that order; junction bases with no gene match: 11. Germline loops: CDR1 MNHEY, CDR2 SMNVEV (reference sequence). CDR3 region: CASSSRGQAGEQFF. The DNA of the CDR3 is TGTGCCAGCAGCTCCCGCGGACAGGCGGGTGAGCAGTTCTTC.

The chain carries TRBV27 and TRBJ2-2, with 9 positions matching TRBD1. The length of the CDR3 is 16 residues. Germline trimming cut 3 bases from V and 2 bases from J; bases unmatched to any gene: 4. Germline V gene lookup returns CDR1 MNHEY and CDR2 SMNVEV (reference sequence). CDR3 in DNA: TGTGCCAGCAGTTTTTCGGGACAGGGAAACACCGGGGAGCTGTTTTTT. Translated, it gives CASSFSGQGNTGELFF.

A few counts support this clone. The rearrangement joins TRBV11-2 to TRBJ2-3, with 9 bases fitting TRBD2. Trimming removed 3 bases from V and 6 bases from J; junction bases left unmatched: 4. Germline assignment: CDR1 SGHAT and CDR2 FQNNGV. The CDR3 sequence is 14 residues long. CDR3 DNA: TGTGCCAGCAGCTTTAGCGGGAGCGGGGATACGCAGTATTTT. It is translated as CASSFSGSGDTQYF. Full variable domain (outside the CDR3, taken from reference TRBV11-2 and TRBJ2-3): EAGVAQSPRYKIIEKRQSVAFWCNPISGHATLYWYQQILGQGPKLLIQFQNNGVVDDSQLPKDRFSAERLKGVDSTLKIQPAKLEDSAVYLCASSFSGSGDTQYFGPGTRLTVL.

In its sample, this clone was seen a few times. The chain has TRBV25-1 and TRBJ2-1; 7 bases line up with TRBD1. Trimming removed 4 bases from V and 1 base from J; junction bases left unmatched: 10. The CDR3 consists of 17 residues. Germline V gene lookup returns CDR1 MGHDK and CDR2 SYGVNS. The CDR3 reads CASSVGQRPGSYNEQFF. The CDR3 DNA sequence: TGTGCCAGCAGTGTGGGACAGCGCCCGGGTTCCTACAATGAGCAGTTCTTC.

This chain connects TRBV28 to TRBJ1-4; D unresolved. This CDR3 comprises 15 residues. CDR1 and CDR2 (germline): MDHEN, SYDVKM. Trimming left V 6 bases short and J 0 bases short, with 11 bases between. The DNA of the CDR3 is TGTGCCAGCAGAGTTCTCGGGACAACTAATGAAAAACTGTTTTTT. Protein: CASRVLGTTNEKLFF.

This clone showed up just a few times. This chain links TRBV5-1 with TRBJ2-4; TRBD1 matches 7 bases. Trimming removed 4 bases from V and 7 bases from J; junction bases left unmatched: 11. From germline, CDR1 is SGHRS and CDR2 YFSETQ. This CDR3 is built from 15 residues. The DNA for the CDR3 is TGCGCCAGCAGCACAAGGGACAGAGAAATTAACATTCAGTACTTC. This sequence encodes CASSTRDREINIQYF. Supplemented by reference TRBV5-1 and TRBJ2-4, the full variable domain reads KAGVTQTPRYLIKTRGQQVTLSCSPISGHRSVSWYQQTPGQGLQFLFEYFSETQRNKGNFPGRFSGRQFSNSRSEMNVSTLELGDSALYLCASSTRDREINIQYFGAGTRLSVL.